Listed here are 22 T cell receptor beta chains from one sample, sequenced in a study of beta chain features in type 1 diabetes. Since all of the isolated RNA was reverse transcribed, expressed TCRB transcripts were what got sequenced. Generated by immunoSEQ multiplex PCR, the TCRdb table keeps only in-frame clones and is missing some. The sample records hundreds of thousands of clones, approximately 14% being singletons. Sequencing was performed on naive CD4+ T cells from blood. The receptor set was obtained from a woman aged 35 to 49 in good health.

This clone came up once. This sequence joins TRBV11-2 and TRBJ2-5; possible D gene TRBD1, 6 bases. Germline loops: CDR1 SGHAT, CDR2 FQNNGV. The CDR3 sequence is 14 residues long. Trimming removed 3 bases from V and 3 bases from J, with 11 bases in between. CDR3 nucleotide sequence: TGTGCCAGCAGCTTTAGGACAGTAGAAGAGACCCAGTACTTC. Residues: CASSFRTVEETQYF.

This clone appeared a few times. The V and J genes are TRBV12-5 and TRBJ2-7, with D maybe TRBD2 (5 bases). Germline CDR1 LGHNT, CDR2 FRNRAP. Trimming removed 2 bases from V and 5 bases from J, with 13 bases in between. The CDR3 is made up of 14 amino acids. This chain's CDR3 is CASGLSPVGDEQYF. The DNA for the CDR3 is TGTGCTAGTGGTTTGTCCCCCGTCGGGGACGAGCAGTACTTC.

This chain connects TRBV6-6 to TRBJ2-7, with a tentative D call TRBD2 (5 bases). The V and J ends lost 5 bases and 6 bases respectively, with 8 bases between them. The CDR3 consists of 11 residues. Germline loops: CDR1 MNHNY, CDR2 SVGAGI (reference sequence). The CDR3 here is CASSQRSEQYF. For the CDR3, the DNA is TGTGCCAGCAGTCAGCGGTCCGAGCAGTACTTC.

Here the CDR3 DNA reads TGCGCCAGCAGCTTGGCGCAGGCCTACTCCTACGAGCAGTACTTC. This encodes CASSLAQAYSYEQYF. V usage is TRBV5-1 and J usage is TRBJ2-7, with unresolved D. V was trimmed by 0 bases and J by 0 bases, leaving 10 bases between them. From germline, CDR1 is SGHRS and CDR2 YFSETQ. CDR3 length equals 15 residues.

This clone was detected a few times. This chain links TRBV10-3 with TRBJ1-6, with 8 positions matching TRBD1. The CDR3 contains 15 residues. Germline V gene data show CDR1 as ENHRY and CDR2 as SYGVKD. With 5 bases clipped from V and 7 bases from J, the junction kept 7 bases outside the gene matches. The CDR3 bases are TGTGCCATCAGTAGACAGGGGATCGGGAATTCACCCCTCCACTTT. Amino acids: CAISRQGIGNSPLHF.

This clone appeared a few times. This CDR3 is CASSSGQLLQNTGELFF. In nucleotides, the CDR3 is TGTGCCAGCAGCTCGGGACAGCTCCTACAGAACACCGGGGAGCTGTTTTTT. The chain combines TRBV7-9 with TRBJ2-2, with 7 bases lining up with TRBD1. The length of the CDR3 is 17 residues. Germline V gene sequence: CDR1 SEHNR, CDR2 FQNEAQ (reference sequence). V trimming: 4 bases; J trimming: 1 base; junction bases outside the gene matches: 9.

This clone was seen a few times. The chain uses TRBV5-8 and TRBJ2-1; D is undetermined. V lost 2 bases and J 1 base, leaving 7 bases between the germline ends. The CDR3 totals 14 residues. CDR1 SGHTS and CDR2 YDEGEE come from the germline V gene. The CDR3 sequence: CASSLPRSYNEQFF. As DNA, the CDR3 is TGTGCCAGCAGCTTACCGCGGTCCTACAATGAGCAGTTCTTC.

In its sample, this clone was seen a few times. The gene calls are TRBV7-9 and TRBJ2-7; tentatively, D is TRBD2 (5 bases). The CDR3 is 13 residues long. Trimming took 3 bases from V and 5 from J, leaving 11 bases between them. Germline V gene sequence: CDR1 SEHNR, CDR2 FQNEAQ (reference sequence). CDR3 in amino acids: CASSFIGSHEQYF. CDR3 sequence (DNA): TGTGCCAGCAGCTTCATAGGGAGTCACGAGCAGTACTTC. The entire variable domain, with the rest obtained from reference TRBV7-9 and TRBJ2-7, is as follows: DTGVSQNPRHKITKRGQNVTFRCDPISEHNRLYWYRQTLGQGPEFLTYFQNEAQLEKSRLLSDRFSAERPKGSFSTLEIQRTEQGDSAMYLCASSFIGSHEQYFGPGTRLTVT.

This sequence joins TRBV25-1 and TRBJ1-6; the D is unclear. V shed 8 bases and J shed 0 bases, with 8 bases lying between them. From germline, CDR1 is MGHDK and CDR2 SYGVNS. CDR3 length: 14 residues. CDR3 bases: TGTGCCAGCCGCGTTAGCTCCTATAATTCACCCCTCCACTTT. It encodes CASRVSSYNSPLHF.

This clone was picked up a small number of times. V gene TRBV27 combines with J gene TRBJ1-4; 9 nucleotides agree with TRBD1. The V segment lost 5 bases and the J segment 7 bases; nucleotides outside the gene matches: 8. This CDR3 has 15 amino acids. Germline-derived CDR1 and CDR2 are MNHEY and SMNVEV (reference sequence). CDR3 sequence: CASSLQGARREKLFF. Written as DNA, the CDR3 is TGTGCCAGCAGTCTACAGGGGGCTCGACGTGAAAAACTGTTTTTT.

This chain joins TRBV6-5 and TRBJ2-5, with TRBD2 matching over 8 bases. CDR3 length: 15 residues. Trimming cost V 4 bases and J 1 base; bases outside gene matches: 5. Germline assignment: CDR1 MNHEY and CDR2 SVGAGI. For the CDR3, the DNA is TGTGCCAGCAGTTCGTCACTAGCGGCCCAAGAGACCCAGTACTTC. It encodes CASSSSLAAQETQYF.

V is TRBV4-1 and J is TRBJ2-5; TRBD2 agrees at 10 bases. CDR1 is MGHRA, CDR2 YSYEKL, per germline. The CDR3 length is 16 residues. The ends lost 2 bases at V and 5 bases at J; junction bases unmatched: 8. CDR3 in DNA: TGCGCCAGCAGCCAAACGCTAGCGGGGGCTGGGGAGACCCAGTACTTC. Encoded protein: CASSQTLAGAGETQYF.

The V gene is TRBV19, the J gene TRBJ2-2, with D possibly matching TRBD1 (6 bases). The CDR3 has 15 residues. Trimming cost V 1 base and J 6 bases, with 12 bases left between them. Germline V CDR1 and CDR2: LNHDA, SQIVND (reference sequence). The CDR3 DNA is TGTGCCAGTAGTATAGCCTTCAGGGGTGCCGGGGAGCTGTTTTTT. Translating gives CASSIAFRGAGELFF.

The J gene is TRBJ1-2, the V gene TRBV29-1; D unresolved. Germline-derived CDR1 and CDR2 are SQVTM and ANQGSEA. Trimming took 7 bases from V and 3 from J, leaving 9 bases between them. The CDR3 has 11 residues. The DNA for the CDR3 is TGCAGCGGTTTGGGAGACTATGGCTACACCTTC. Translated: CSGLGDYGYTF.

The DNA of the CDR3 is TGTGCCAGCACCCAGGGAGCGGGGCCCGGGGAGCTGTTTTTT. Translating gives CASTQGAGPGELFF. This chain joins TRBV9 and TRBJ2-2, with 7 bases aligning to TRBD2. The CDR3 is 14 residues long. Trimming cost V 6 bases and J 6 bases; bases outside gene matches: 8. Germline V gene lookup returns CDR1 SGDLS and CDR2 YYNGEE.

The chain joins TRBV5-1 to TRBJ1-6; 9 nucleotides match TRBD1. The germline gives CDR1 SGHRS, CDR2 YFSETQ. There are 13 residues in the CDR3. J was trimmed by 17 bases and V by 0 bases; bases with no gene match: 6. CDR3 in amino acids: CASSLAGQGPIHF. The CDR3 DNA follows: TGCGCCAGCAGCTTGGCGGGACAGGGTCCCATCCACTTT.

The chain couples TRBV2 to TRBJ1-5, with 9 positions matching TRBD1. The ends lost 4 bases at V and 5 bases at J; junction bases unmatched: 6. CDR1 and CDR2 (germline): SNHLY, FYNNEI. This CDR3 has 15 residues. This chain's CDR3 is CASSGTGGKDQPQHF. CDR3 bases: TGTGCCAGCAGTGGAACAGGGGGCAAGGATCAGCCCCAGCATTTT. The entire variable domain, with the rest obtained from reference TRBV2 and TRBJ1-5, is as follows: EPEVTQTPSHQVTQMGQEVILRCVPISNHLYFYWYRQILGQKVEFLVSFYNNEISEKSEIFDDQFSVERPDGSNFTLKIRSTKLEDSAMYFCASSGTGGKDQPQHFGDGTRLSIL.

This clone was counted a few times. The V gene is TRBV6-1, the J gene TRBJ2-7, with D maybe TRBD1 (5 bases). Trimming took off 5 bases at V and 4 bases at J, with 12 bases between the two ends. CDR1 and CDR2 (germline): MNHNS, SASEGT. This CDR3 contains 13 residues. This CDR3 is CASSHQGDYEQYF. As DNA, the CDR3 is TGTGCCAGCAGTCACCAAGGGGATTACGAGCAGTACTTC.

This clone was counted a few times. V gene TRBV9 combines with J gene TRBJ2-1, with TRBD1 matching over 8 bases. The junction had 10 bases not matched to a gene; V was cut back by 5 bases and J by 0 bases. This CDR3 spans 17 amino acids. Germline V gene lookup returns CDR1 SGDLS and CDR2 YYNGEE. The CDR3 here is CASSATGGTFSYNEQFF. The CDR3 DNA is TGTGCCAGCAGTGCAACAGGGGGTACTTTCTCCTACAATGAGCAGTTCTTC. The full variable domain, with the rest looked up from reference TRBV9 and TRBJ2-1, is DSGVTQTPKHLITATGQRVTLRCSPRSGDLSVYWYQQSLDQGLQFLIQYYNGEERAKGNILERFSAQQFPDLHSELNLSSLELGDSALYFCASSATGGTFSYNEQFFGPGTRLTVL.

The gene calls are TRBV5-1 and TRBJ2-7; perhaps TRBD1 as D (6 bases). V was cut by 2 bases and J by 7 bases, with 13 bases left in between. The CDR3 loop spans 13 amino acids. Germline V gene data show CDR1 as SGHRS and CDR2 as YFSETQ. Here the CDR3 reads CASSLQGNGEQYF. The CDR3 coding sequence is TGCGCCAGCAGCTTACAGGGTAACGGGGAGCAGTACTTC.

There are a few counts of this clone. This chain connects TRBV7-2 to TRBJ2-3, with D possibly being TRBD2 (6 bases). CDR1 and CDR2 from the germline V gene are SGHTA and FQGNSA. The V end lost 1 base, the J end lost 10 bases, and 9 bases lay between the germline ends. The CDR3 runs to 12 residues. The CDR3: CASSLGQRAQYF. CDR3 bases: TGTGCCAGCAGCTTAGGGCAGCGGGCGCAGTATTTT.

V usage is TRBV9 and J usage is TRBJ1-2; D unresolved. The CDR3 is 13 amino acids. V was clipped by 0 bases and J by 5 bases, with 8 bases between them. Germline loops: CDR1 SGDLS, CDR2 YYNGEE. CDR3 amino acids: CASSVGGLYGYTF. CDR3 sequence (DNA): TGTGCCAGCAGCGTAGGAGGGCTTTATGGCTACACCTTC.